Below, 24 T cell receptor beta chains from the same sample are listed, as sequenced in a study of blood T cell repertoires in COVID-19. The assay was immunoSEQ multiplex PCR, and TCRdb's table has in-frame clones only and misses some. The table lists about 250,000 clones, 75% to 85% of them singletons. Sequenced material: PBMCs or T cells enriched from blood (not recorded which). Receptors originate from a woman aged 45-65 years with acute COVID-19.

The chain carries TRBV9 and TRBJ1-6; 9 bases are shared with TRBD1. The CDR3 has 15 residues. CDR1 and CDR2 from the germline V gene are SGDLS and YYNGEE. With V trimmed by 2 bases and J by 6 bases, 3 bases remained unmatched. The CDR3 loop reads CASSVGTGTNSPLHF. The CDR3 nucleotides read TGTGCCAGCAGCGTGGGGACAGGGACTAATTCACCCCTCCACTTT.

The genes are TRBV18 and TRBJ1-2, with a possible D match to TRBD1 (6 bases). Trimming took off 8 bases at V and 3 bases at J, with 16 bases between the two ends. CDR1 is KGHSH, CDR2 LQKENI, per germline. This CDR3 has 14 residues. Here the CDR3 reads CASHLIAGDYGYTF. CDR3 DNA sequence: TGTGCCAGCCACCTGATTGCAGGGGACTATGGCTACACCTTC.

This clone turned up a few times. The chain employs TRBV6-4 and TRBJ1-1; unclear D gene. V lost 2 bases to trimming and J lost 1 base, with 11 bases between them. The germline gives CDR1 MRHNA, CDR2 SNTAGT. The length of the CDR3 is 15 residues. The CDR3 bases are TGTGCCAGCAGTGACGGTTGGGAGGCGAACACTGAAGCTTTCTTT. This gives the protein CASSDGWEANTEAFF.

The count of this clone is one. The chain recombines TRBV19 with TRBJ1-5; D is perhaps TRBD1 (6 bases). Per the germline V gene, CDR1 is LNHDA and CDR2 is SQIVND (reference sequence). V was cut by 8 bases and J by 11 bases, with 25 bases left in between. The CDR3 totals 15 residues. The CDR3 nucleotides read TGTGCCAGTCAGTCGGGAGGGGGACCCTTAAGAGCCCAGCATTTT. Its translation: CASQSGGGPLRAQHF.

The chain joins TRBV19 to TRBJ2-5; 12 bases align to TRBD2. The CDR3 covers 18 residues. Unmatched junction bases numbered 15, after V lost 4 bases and J lost 6 bases. Germline-derived CDR1 and CDR2 are LNHDA and SQIVND (reference sequence). The CDR3 DNA sequence: TGTGCCAGTAGTACGCGGGCCTCGACTAGCGGGGGTCGTCAGACCCAGTACTTC. Amino acids: CASSTRASTSGGRQTQYF.

The chain carries TRBV5-4 and TRBJ2-5, with 9 bases aligning to TRBD1. V dropped 0 bases and J dropped 5; count of bases not matched to a gene: 5. This CDR3 contains 15 residues. Germline V CDR1 and CDR2: SGHNT, YYREEE (reference sequence). As DNA, the CDR3 is TGTGCCAGCAGCTTGGCCGGGACAGGGTGGGAGACCCAGTACTTC. Translated: CASSLAGTGWETQYF.

This clone showed up just a few times. The V call is TRBV12-3 or TRBV12-4, the J call TRBJ1-1; D gene unclear. CDR3 length: 13 residues. V was shortened by 2 bases and J by 1 base, with 5 bases between the two germline ends. CDR3 loop: CASSLIGNTEAFF. CDR3 DNA sequence: TGTGCCAGCAGTTTAATCGGGAACACTGAAGCTTTCTTT.

The chain recombines TRBV9 with TRBJ2-3; 7 bases map to TRBD2. CDR1 and CDR2 (germline): SGDLS, YYNGEE. V gave up 6 bases and J gave up 1 base; unmatched junction bases: 2. The CDR3 consists of 13 residues. CDR3 bases: TGTGCCAGCAACGCGGGGGGCACAGATACGCAGTATTTT. It is translated as CASNAGGTDTQYF.

The rearrangement uses TRBV10-3 and TRBJ2-2, with 9 bases matching TRBD2. The CDR3 is 15 residues long. Per the germline V gene, CDR1 is ENHRY and CDR2 is SYGVKD. Trimming took 4 bases from V and 7 from J; bases not matched to a gene: 7. CDR3 sequence: CAISVSGGSGGELFF. Written as DNA, the CDR3 is TGTGCCATCAGTGTTAGCGGGGGATCTGGCGGGGAGCTGTTTTTT.

V gene TRBV28 combines with J gene TRBJ1-5; 11 bases match TRBD1. The CDR3 spans 15 residues. The V segment lost 10 bases and the J segment 6 bases; nucleotides outside the gene matches: 11. CDR1 is MDHEN, CDR2 SYDVKM, per germline. The CDR3 DNA reads TGTGCCACCGCGGACAGGGGGCGCTTGGGTCAGCCCCAGCATTTT. This encodes CATADRGRLGQPQHF.

CDR3 in amino acids: CASSMASWETQYF. The DNA for the CDR3 is TGTGCCAGTAGTATGGCTAGCTGGGAGACCCAGTACTTC. The chain is built from TRBV19 and TRBJ2-5; D is perhaps TRBD2 (5 bases). The V end was cut by 3 bases, the J end by 5 bases, with 10 bases between. The CDR3 totals 13 residues. Germline CDR1 reads LNHDA; CDR2 reads SQIVND (reference sequence). Full variable domain (rest looked up from reference TRBV19 and TRBJ2-5): DGGITQSPKYLFRKEGQNVTLSCEQNLNHDAMYWYRQDPGQGLRLIYYSQIVNDFQKGDIAEGYSVSREKKESFPLTVTSAQKNPTAFYLCASSMASWETQYFGPGTRLLVL.

J is TRBJ1-6 and V is TRBV6-4; 9 bases map to TRBD1. CDR3 length equals 16 residues. V gave up 5 bases and J gave up 11 bases; unmatched junction bases: 13. Per the germline V gene, CDR1 is MRHNA and CDR2 is SNTAGT. Here the CDR3 DNA reads TGTGCCAGCAGTCCCGGGACAGGGTTTCTCTCCGCACCCCTCCACTTT. It yields the protein CASSPGTGFLSAPLHF.

This chain connects TRBV3-1 (or the pseudogene TRBV3-2) to TRBJ2-2, with 7 bases fitting TRBD2. Germline V gene sequence: CDR1 LGHDT, CDR2 YNNKEL (reference sequence). The CDR3 runs to 15 residues. J gave up 3 bases and V 1 base, and 2 bases lay outside the gene matches. In DNA form, the CDR3 reads TGTGCCAGCAGCCAAGGAGCGGGGCACACCGGGGAGCTGTTTTTT. This gives the protein CASSQGAGHTGELFF.

The chain carries TRBV4-3 and TRBJ1-4; D may be TRBD1 (5 bases). Trimming cost V 2 bases and J 6 bases, with 16 bases left between them. Germline-derived CDR1 and CDR2 are LGHNA and YSLEER. The CDR3 sequence is 16 residues long. CDR3 nucleotide sequence: TGCGCCAGCAGCCAATCAACGGCGGGGGGGGATGAAAAACTGTTTTTT. It codes for CASSQSTAGGDEKLFF.

The genes are TRBV7-6 and TRBJ2-7; possible D gene TRBD2, 5 bases. Trimming stripped 0 bases from V and 3 bases from J, with 12 bases between. The CDR3 spans 15 residues. The germline gives CDR1 SGHVS, CDR2 FNYEAQ. The CDR3 region has the DNA TGTGCCAGCAGCTTAGCGCCGGGTGGAGGCTACGAGCAGTACTTC. Protein: CASSLAPGGGYEQYF.

In its sample, this clone was seen once. This chain links TRBV30 with TRBJ1-2; TRBD1 agrees at 7 bases. Germline loops: CDR1 GTSNPN, CDR2 SVGIG (reference sequence). Unmatched junction bases numbered 3, after V lost 2 bases and J lost 0 bases. The CDR3 extends over 14 amino acids. CDR3 sequence: CAWSSGTANYGYTF. The DNA for the CDR3 is TGTGCCTGGAGTTCTGGGACAGCTAACTATGGCTACACCTTC.

This chain links TRBV5-1 with TRBJ1-3; 8 bases fit TRBD1. Germline values: CDR1 SGHRS, CDR2 YFSETQ. The length of the CDR3 is 16 residues. J lost 4 bases, V lost 0 bases, and 6 bases had no gene match. CDR3 loop: CASSLDGTGGGNTIYF. Written as DNA, the CDR3 is TGCGCCAGCAGCTTGGACGGGACAGGAGGGGGAAACACCATATATTTT.

This chain's CDR3 is CASSLNTGSYAQYF. The CDR3 DNA is TGTGCCAGCAGCTTAAATACAGGTTCCTATGCGCAGTATTTT. V gene TRBV5-4 combines with J gene TRBJ2-3, with TRBD1 as a possible D gene (5 bases). Germline assignment: CDR1 SGHNT and CDR2 YYREEE (reference sequence). The CDR3 sequence is 14 residues long. Trimming left V 2 bases short and J 10 bases short, with 17 bases between.

The chain uses TRBV18 and TRBJ1-4; D is possibly TRBD1 (5 bases). CDR1 and CDR2 from the germline V gene are KGHSH and LQKENI. This CDR3 contains 14 residues. Trimming took off 2 bases at V and 8 bases at J, with 12 bases between the two ends. CDR3 region: CASSPGQGKEKLFF. In nucleotides, the CDR3 is TGTGCCAGCTCACCAGGGCAGGGAAAGGAAAAACTGTTTTTT.

V gene TRBV5-1 combines with J gene TRBJ1-3; TRBD1 agrees at 10 bases. In germline, CDR1 is SGHRS, CDR2 YFSETQ. The CDR3 is made up of 14 amino acids. The trim removed 0 bases at V and 8 bases at J, leaving 2 bases unmatched. The CDR3 sequence: CASSLGQGAYTIYF. The CDR3, as DNA: TGCGCCAGCAGCTTGGGACAGGGGGCATACACCATATATTTT.

This clone was observed a handful of times. J is TRBJ1-1 and V is TRBV5-1; unclear D gene. Germline V lookup: CDR1 SGHRS, CDR2 YFSETQ. The CDR3 contains 14 residues. V gave up 1 base and J gave up 7 bases, with 14 bases separating them. CDR3 sequence: CASSLIGYEGEAFF. The CDR3 bases are TGCGCCAGCAGCTTGATCGGGTATGAGGGTGAAGCTTTCTTT.

The rearrangement uses TRBV2 and TRBJ1-1, with TRBD1 matching 7 bases. CDR1 is SNHLY and CDR2 is FYNNEI in the germline V gene. There are 13 residues in the CDR3. Trimming at V came to 6 bases and at J to 2 bases, leaving 3 bases not matched to a gene. CDR3 amino acids: CASRGTVNTEAFF. In DNA, the CDR3 is TGTGCCAGCAGGGGGACAGTCAACACTGAAGCTTTCTTT.

This rearrangement joins TRBV5-6 to TRBJ2-5; a possible D gene is TRBD1 (5 bases). Trimming pared 2 bases from V and 2 bases from J, leaving 13 bases between. CDR1 and CDR2 (germline): SGHDT, YYEEEE. CDR3 size: 15 residues. CDR3 in DNA: TGTGCCAGCAGCTTAACCCCAGGGATACAAGAGACCCAGTACTTC. Protein: CASSLTPGIQETQYF.

The chain carries TRBV3-1 (or the pseudogene TRBV3-2) and TRBJ1-2; D is perhaps TRBD1 (6 bases). The germline V and J ends were trimmed by 5 bases and 5 bases, with 18 bases remaining between them. This CDR3 has 15 amino acids. Germline V lookup: CDR1 LGHDT, CDR2 YNNKEL (reference sequence). CDR3 sequence: CASSDQGRRPYGYTF. CDR3 sequence (DNA): TGTGCCAGCAGCGATCAGGGGCGCAGACCATATGGCTACACCTTC.